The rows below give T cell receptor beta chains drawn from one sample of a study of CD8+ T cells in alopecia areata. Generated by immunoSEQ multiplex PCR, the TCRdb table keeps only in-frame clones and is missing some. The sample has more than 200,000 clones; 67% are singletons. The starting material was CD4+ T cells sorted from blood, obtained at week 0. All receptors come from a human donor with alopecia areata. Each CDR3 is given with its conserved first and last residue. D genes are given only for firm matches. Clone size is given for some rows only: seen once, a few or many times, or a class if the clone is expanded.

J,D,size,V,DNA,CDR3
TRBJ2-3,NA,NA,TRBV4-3,TGCGCCAGCAGCCAAAACACAGATACGCAGTATTTT,CASSQNTDTQYF
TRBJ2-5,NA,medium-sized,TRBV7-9,TGTGCCAGCAGCCCACCCCTCCGGACAGCCAAGGAGACCCAGTACTTC,CASSPPLRTAKETQYF
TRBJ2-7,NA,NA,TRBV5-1,TGCGCCAGCAGCCCCACAGGGCGCGAGCAGTACTTC,CASSPTGREQYF
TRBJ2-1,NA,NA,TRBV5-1,TGCGCCAGCAGCTTGGAGGGGGGCTCCTACAATGAGCAGTTCTTC,CASSLEGGSYNEQFF
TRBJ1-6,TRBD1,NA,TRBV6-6,TGTGCCAGCAGTTACAGCCCAGGGGGCACGAATTCACCCCTCCACTTT,CASSYSPGGTNSPLHF
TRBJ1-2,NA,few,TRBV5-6,TGTGCCAGCAGCTTAGGGGCGATCAACTATGGCTACACCTTC,CASSLGAINYGYTF
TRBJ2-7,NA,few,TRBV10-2,TGCGCCAGCAGTGAGTCTTACGAGCAGTACTTC,CASSESYEQYF
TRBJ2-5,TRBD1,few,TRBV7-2,TGTGCCAGCAGCCTCCAACCGGGACAGGGAGGGGAGACCCAGTACTTC,CASSLQPGQGGETQYF
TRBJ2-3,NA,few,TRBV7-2,TGTGCCAGCAGCCCTCGGGACCAAATGTATTTT,CASSPRDQMYF
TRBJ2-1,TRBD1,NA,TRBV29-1,TGCAGCGTTGAGGACAGGAGCTCCTACAATGAGCAGTTCTTC,CSVEDRSSYNEQFF
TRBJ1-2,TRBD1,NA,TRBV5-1,TGCGCCAGCAGCGTCGGGACAGGAGACTATGGCTACACCTTC,CASSVGTGDYGYTF
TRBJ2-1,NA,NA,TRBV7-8,TGTGCCAGCAGCGGAGAGTGGGCCTCCTACAATGAGCAGTTCTTC,CASSGEWASYNEQFF
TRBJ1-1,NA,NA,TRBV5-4,TGTGCCAGCAGGAGGGGTGCGTCGAACACTGAAGCTTTCTTT,CASRRGASNTEAFF
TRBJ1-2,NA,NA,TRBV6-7,TGTGCCAGCAGTTACCGTCGGGACCGACTTTCTGGCTACACCTTC,CASSYRRDRLSGYTF
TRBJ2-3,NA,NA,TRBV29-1,TGCAGCGTGGGACAGCGGGGAGATACGCAGTATTTT,CSVGQRGDTQYF
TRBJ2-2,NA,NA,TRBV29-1,TGCAGCGTTGGTAACACCGGGGAGCTGTTTTTT,CSVGNTGELFF
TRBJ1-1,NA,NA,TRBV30,TGTGCCTGGAGCTGGGGGGGGCCACGGAACACTGAAGCTTTCTTT,CAWSWGGPRNTEAFF
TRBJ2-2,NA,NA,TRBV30,TGTGCCTGGAACAGTTTTACCGGGGAGCTGTTTTTT,CAWNSFTGELFF
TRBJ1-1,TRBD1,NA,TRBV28,TGTGCCAGCAGTTTATTGGCAGGGGGAGCTTTCTTT,CASSLLAGGAFF
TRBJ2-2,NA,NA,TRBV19,TGTGCCAGTAGCCAACAACGCGGAACCGGGGAGCTGTTTTTT,CASSQQRGTGELFF
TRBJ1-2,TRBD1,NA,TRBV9,TGTGCCAGCACTAAAGGACAGGGGCGCTATGGCTACACCTTC,CASTKGQGRYGYTF
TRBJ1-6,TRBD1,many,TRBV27,TGTGCCAGCAGTTTTCGGGACAGGAGGACCTCACCCCTCCACTTT,CASSFRDRRTSPLHF